The 24 T cell receptor beta chains below come from one sample, sequenced in a study of monozygotic twins with inflammatory bowel disease. TCRdb reprocessed the 5' RACE reads and keeps a single row for each CDR3 protein, giving no DNA. In total, the table holds approximately 390,000 distinct CDR3 sequences. The sequenced material came from blood. The source of these receptors is a human donor with ulcerative colitis or Crohn's disease, or a healthy co-twin of an affected twin (not recorded which).

The chain uses TRBV18 and TRBJ2-1; the TRBD1 assignment by TCRdb is unverifiable without DNA. This CDR3 spans 16 amino acids. Germline CDR1 reads KGHSH; CDR2 reads LQKENI. CDR3 sequence: CASSLTTDRLYNEQFF.

V usage is TRBV7-9 and J usage is TRBJ2-7; no DNA is available, so the TRBD2 call from TCRdb remains unchecked. The CDR3 has 15 amino acids. Looked up from germline, CDR1 is SEHNR and CDR2 is FQNEAQ (reference sequence). This CDR3 reads CASSLALGQANEQYF.

The V gene is TRBV27, the J gene TRBJ2-3; TCRdb proposes TRBD1, but this gene call is untestable without DNA. CDR3 length equals 13 residues. The germline gives CDR1 MNHEY, CDR2 SMNVEV (reference sequence). CDR3 region: CASRPNRVVTQYF.

CDR3 protein: CASSSAGTSDNEQFF. The genes are TRBV11-1 and TRBJ2-1; TCRdb names TRBD2, which stays unverified in the absence of DNA. Germline CDR1 reads SGHAT; CDR2 reads FQDESV (reference sequence). This CDR3 has 15 residues.

The chain carries TRBV7-6 and TRBJ2-2; TCRdb lists TRBD1, though no DNA is available to test this call. The CDR3 totals 14 residues. Germline-derived CDR1 and CDR2 are SGHVS and FNYEAQ. CDR3: CASSLDRGVGELFF.

The chain recombines TRBV12-3 or TRBV12-4 with TRBJ1-4; TCRdb outputs TRBD1, but without DNA this stays unchecked. The CDR3 loop spans 16 amino acids. The CDR3 spells CASSLRGGGTNEKLFF.

This chain joins TRBV12-3 or TRBV12-4 and TRBJ1-1; checking the TCRdb D call of TRBD1 is not possible without DNA. The CDR3 runs to 15 residues. Here the CDR3 reads CASSGPGTLNTEAFF.

The V gene is TRBV4-3, the J gene TRBJ2-2; TCRdb designates TRBD2, a call that cannot be tested without DNA. The V gene's germline CDR1 is LGHNA and CDR2 YSLEER. The CDR3 contains 17 residues. The CDR3 here is CASSQEFGGSSAGELFF.

The chain combines TRBV5-1 with TRBJ2-1. The CDR3 sequence is 14 residues long. Germline V gene sequence: CDR1 SGHRS, CDR2 YFSETQ. The CDR3 loop is CASSLDFRTNEQFF.

The chain's CDR3 is CASSLVAGAVTGELFF. This chain links TRBV5-4 with TRBJ2-2; TCRdb gives TRBD1 as the D gene, but with no DNA this cannot be confirmed. The CDR3 runs 16 residues. Germline V CDR1 and CDR2: SGHNT, YYREEE (reference sequence).

This chain joins TRBV7-2 and TRBJ2-5; TCRdb names TRBD2, which stays unverified in the absence of DNA. This CDR3 is 17 amino acids long. Germline-derived CDR1 and CDR2 are SGHTA and FQGNSA. The CDR3: CASSWEGAGVLTETQYF.

The V and J genes are TRBV5-1 and TRBJ2-7; there is no DNA to check the TCRdb D call of TRBD1. This CDR3 has 18 amino acids. Germline V gives CDR1 SGHRS, CDR2 YFSETQ. CDR3 protein: CASSHGDGGGPASYEQYF. The whole variable domain, filled in from reference TRBV5-1 and TRBJ2-7, reads KAGVTQTPRYLIKTRGQQVTLSCSPISGHRSVSWYQQTPGQGLQFLFEYFSETQRNKGNFPGRFSGRQFSNSRSEMNVSTLELGDSALYLCASSHGDGGGPASYEQYFGPGTRLTVT.

This rearrangement joins TRBV11-2 to TRBJ1-2; checking the TCRdb D call of TRBD1 is not possible without DNA. This CDR3 is 14 amino acids long. Per the germline V gene, CDR1 is SGHAT and CDR2 is FQNNGV. CDR3 sequence reads: CASSLKTGVFGYTF.

The genes are TRBV5-1 and TRBJ1-3. The CDR3 is 15 amino acids. In germline, CDR1 is SGHRS, CDR2 YFSETQ. The CDR3 here is CASSPVDFSGNTIYF.

The CDR3 sequence: CASRAGDEKLFF. The rearrangement uses TRBV7-9 and TRBJ1-4; TCRdb returns TRBD1, unconfirmable since there is no DNA. Germline V gene data show CDR1 as SEHNR and CDR2 as FQNEAQ (reference sequence). This CDR3 contains 12 residues.

The rearrangement uses TRBV10-3 and TRBJ2-1; the D call from TCRdb, TRBD2, cannot be confirmed without DNA. CDR3 length: 17 amino acids. The V gene's germline CDR1 is ENHRY and CDR2 SYGVKD. The CDR3 loop is CAIKPSGASGSYNEQFF.

V and J are TRBV19 and TRBJ1-2; TCRdb's D call, TRBD1, is unchecked because there is no DNA. The CDR3 has 15 amino acids. Germline values: CDR1 LNHDA, CDR2 SQIVND (reference sequence). CDR3 loop: CASSIVAGGDYGYTF.

V is TRBV3-1 and J is TRBJ2-2; TCRdb lists TRBD2, though no DNA is available to test this call. The germline CDR1 and CDR2 sequences are LGHDT and YNNKEL (reference sequence). This CDR3 spans 17 amino acids. The CDR3 reads CASSQYGTTLNTGELFF.

The chain recombines TRBV30 with TRBJ2-1; TCRdb proposes TRBD1, but this gene call is untestable without DNA. The germline V gene encodes CDR1 GTSNPN and CDR2 SVGIG (reference sequence). The CDR3 runs 13 residues. This CDR3 is CAWDRDGLNEQFF.

The rearrangement links TRBV27 to TRBJ2-1; TCRdb proposes TRBD1, but this gene call is untestable without DNA. The CDR3 has 12 amino acids. CDR1 and CDR2 (germline): MNHEY, SMNVEV (reference sequence). The CDR3 loop reads CASGHPGGQQFF.

This rearrangement joins TRBV7-2 to TRBJ2-7. This CDR3 has 13 residues. CDR1 is SGHTA and CDR2 is FQGNSA in the germline V gene. CDR3 loop: CASSLQARVEQYF.

The chain employs TRBV12-3 or TRBV12-4 and TRBJ1-4. The CDR3 sequence is 12 residues long. This CDR3 is CASSTTNEKLFF.

The rearrangement joins TRBV6-5 to TRBJ2-1; TCRdb proposes TRBD1, but this gene call is untestable without DNA. This CDR3 contains 16 residues. Germline V CDR1 and CDR2: MNHEY, SVGAGI. CDR3 protein: CASSYSGTGNYNEQFF.

This rearrangement joins TRBV7-2 to TRBJ1-2. CDR1 SGHTA and CDR2 FQGNSA come from the germline V gene. This CDR3 spans 15 amino acids. The CDR3 is CASSFDRGTDYGYTF.